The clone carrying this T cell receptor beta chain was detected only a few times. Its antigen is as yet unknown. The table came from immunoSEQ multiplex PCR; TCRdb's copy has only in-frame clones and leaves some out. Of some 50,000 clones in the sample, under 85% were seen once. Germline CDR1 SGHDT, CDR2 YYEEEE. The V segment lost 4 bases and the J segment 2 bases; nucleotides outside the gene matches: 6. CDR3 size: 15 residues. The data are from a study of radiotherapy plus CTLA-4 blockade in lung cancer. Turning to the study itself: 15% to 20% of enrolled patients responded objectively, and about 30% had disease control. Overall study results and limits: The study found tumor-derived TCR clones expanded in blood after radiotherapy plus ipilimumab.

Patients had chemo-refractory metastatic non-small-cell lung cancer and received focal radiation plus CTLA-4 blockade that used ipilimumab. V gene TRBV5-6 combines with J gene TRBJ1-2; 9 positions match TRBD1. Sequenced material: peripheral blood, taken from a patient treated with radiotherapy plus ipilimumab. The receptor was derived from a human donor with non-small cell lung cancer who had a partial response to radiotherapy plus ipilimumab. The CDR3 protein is CASSTPGTGNYGYTF. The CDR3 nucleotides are TGTGCCAGCAGCACACCCGGGACAGGGAACTATGGCTACACCTTC. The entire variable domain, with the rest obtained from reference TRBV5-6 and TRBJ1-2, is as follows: DAGVTQSPTHLIKTRGQQVTLRCSPKSGHDTVSWYQQALGQGPQFIFQYYEEEERQRGNFPDRFSGHQFPNYSSELNVNALLLGDSALYLCASSTPGTGNYGYTFGSGTRLTVV.